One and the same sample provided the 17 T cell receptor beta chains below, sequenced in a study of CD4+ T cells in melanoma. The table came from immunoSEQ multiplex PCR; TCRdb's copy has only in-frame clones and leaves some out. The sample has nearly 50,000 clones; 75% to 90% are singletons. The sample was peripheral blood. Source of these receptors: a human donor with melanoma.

The DNA of the CDR3 is TGCAGCGTTGTAGCACCCACCTACGAGCAGTACTTC. It specifies CSVVAPTYEQYF. The chain uses TRBV29-1 and TRBJ2-7; D gene uncertain. Per germline, CDR1 SQVTM and CDR2 ANQGSEA. The CDR3 extends over 12 amino acids. Trimming took off 4 bases at V and 2 bases at J, with 9 bases between the two ends.

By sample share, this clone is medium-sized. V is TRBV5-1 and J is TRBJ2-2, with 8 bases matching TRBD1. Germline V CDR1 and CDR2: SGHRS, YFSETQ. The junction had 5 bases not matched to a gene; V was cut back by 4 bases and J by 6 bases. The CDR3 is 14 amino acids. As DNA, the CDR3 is TGCGCCAGCAGCCTACGACAGGGGTCCGGGGAGCTGTTTTTT. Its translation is CASSLRQGSGELFF.

The CDR3 sequence is CASSGGTGMGYEQYF. CDR3 sequence (DNA): TGTGCCAGCAGTGGCGGGACAGGTATGGGATACGAGCAGTACTTC. The rearrangement links TRBV6-5 to TRBJ2-7, with 8 nucleotides matching TRBD1. The CDR3 extends over 15 amino acids. V dropped 5 bases and J dropped 4; count of bases not matched to a gene: 10. Germline values: CDR1 MNHEY, CDR2 SVGAGI.

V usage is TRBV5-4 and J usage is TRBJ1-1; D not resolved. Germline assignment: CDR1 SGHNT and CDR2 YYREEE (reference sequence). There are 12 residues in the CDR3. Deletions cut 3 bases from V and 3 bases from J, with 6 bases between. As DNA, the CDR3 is TGTGCCAGCAGCTCCGGGTACACTGAAGCTTTCTTT. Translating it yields CASSSGYTEAFF.

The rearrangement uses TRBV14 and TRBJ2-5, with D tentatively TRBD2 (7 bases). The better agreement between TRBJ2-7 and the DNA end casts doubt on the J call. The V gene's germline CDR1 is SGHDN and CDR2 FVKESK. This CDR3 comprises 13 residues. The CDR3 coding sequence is TGTGCCAGCAGCCCCCGGGGAGGGGGCGAGCAGTACTTC. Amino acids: CASSPRGGGEQYF.

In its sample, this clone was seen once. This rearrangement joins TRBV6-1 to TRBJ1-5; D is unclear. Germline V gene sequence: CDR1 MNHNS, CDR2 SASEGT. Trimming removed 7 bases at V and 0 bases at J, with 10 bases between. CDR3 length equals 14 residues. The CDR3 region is CASTLHYSNQPQHF. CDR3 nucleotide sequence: TGTGCCAGCACCCTACATTATAGCAATCAGCCCCAGCATTTT.

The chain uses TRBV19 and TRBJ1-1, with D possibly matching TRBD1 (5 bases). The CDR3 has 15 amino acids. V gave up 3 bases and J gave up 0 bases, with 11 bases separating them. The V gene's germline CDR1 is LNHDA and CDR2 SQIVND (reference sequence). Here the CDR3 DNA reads TGTGCCAGTAGTATCGGCTGGGGCTTGAACACTGAAGCTTTCTTT. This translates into CASSIGWGLNTEAFF.

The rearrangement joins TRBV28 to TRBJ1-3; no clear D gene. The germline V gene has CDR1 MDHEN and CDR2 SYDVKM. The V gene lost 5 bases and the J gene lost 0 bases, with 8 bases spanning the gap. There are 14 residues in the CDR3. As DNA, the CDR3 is TGTGCCAGCAGTGAACGCAACTCTGGAAACACCATATATTTT. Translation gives CASSERNSGNTIYF.

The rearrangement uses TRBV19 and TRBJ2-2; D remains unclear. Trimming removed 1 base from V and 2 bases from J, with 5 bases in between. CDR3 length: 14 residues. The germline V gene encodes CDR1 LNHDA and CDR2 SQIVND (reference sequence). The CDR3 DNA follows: TGTGCCAGTAGTATAGTTCCCAACACCGGGGAGCTGTTTTTT. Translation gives CASSIVPNTGELFF.

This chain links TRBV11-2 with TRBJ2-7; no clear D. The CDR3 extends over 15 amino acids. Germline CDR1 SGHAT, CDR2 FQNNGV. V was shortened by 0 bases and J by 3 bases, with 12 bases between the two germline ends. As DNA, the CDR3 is TGTGCCAGCAGCTTAGATTTCGGCACCTACTACGAGCAGTACTTC. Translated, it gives CASSLDFGTYYEQYF.

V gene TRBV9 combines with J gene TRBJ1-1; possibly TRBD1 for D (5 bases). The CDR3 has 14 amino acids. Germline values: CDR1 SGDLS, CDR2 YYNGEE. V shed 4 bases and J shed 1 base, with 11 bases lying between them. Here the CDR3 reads CASSPMTANTEAFF. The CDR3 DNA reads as TGTGCCAGCAGCCCAATGACAGCGAACACTGAAGCTTTCTTT.

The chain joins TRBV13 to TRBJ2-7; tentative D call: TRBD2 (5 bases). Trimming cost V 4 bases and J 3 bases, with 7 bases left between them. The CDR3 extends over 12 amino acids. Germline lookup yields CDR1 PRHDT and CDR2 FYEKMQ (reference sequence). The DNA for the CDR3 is TGTGCCAGCAGCTCCCGGGACTACGAGCAGTACTTC. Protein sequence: CASSSRDYEQYF.

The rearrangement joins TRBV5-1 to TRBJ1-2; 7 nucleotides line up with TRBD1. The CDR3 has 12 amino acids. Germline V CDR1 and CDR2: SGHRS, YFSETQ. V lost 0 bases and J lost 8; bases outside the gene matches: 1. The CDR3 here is CASSLEDRGYTF. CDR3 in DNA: TGCGCCAGCAGCTTGGAGGACAGGGGCTACACCTTC.

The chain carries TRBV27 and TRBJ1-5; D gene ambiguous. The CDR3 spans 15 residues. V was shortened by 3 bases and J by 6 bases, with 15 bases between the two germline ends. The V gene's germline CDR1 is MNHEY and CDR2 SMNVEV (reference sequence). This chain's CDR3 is CASSFSGGGVQPQHF. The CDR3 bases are TGTGCCAGCAGTTTCTCAGGTGGCGGGGTTCAGCCCCAGCATTTT.

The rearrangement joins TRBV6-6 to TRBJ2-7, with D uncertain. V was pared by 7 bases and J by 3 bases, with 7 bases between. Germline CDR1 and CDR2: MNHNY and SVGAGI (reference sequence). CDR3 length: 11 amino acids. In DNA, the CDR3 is TGTGCCAGCACCTCGGGCTACGAGCAGTACTTC. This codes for CASTSGYEQYF.

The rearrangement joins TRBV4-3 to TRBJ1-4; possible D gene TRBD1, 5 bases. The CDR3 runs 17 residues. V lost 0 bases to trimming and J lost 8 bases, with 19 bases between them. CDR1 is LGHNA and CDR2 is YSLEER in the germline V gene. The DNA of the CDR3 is TGCGCCAGCAGCCAAGATCTGGGCGACAGTTATAGGGAAAAACTGTTTTTT. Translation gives CASSQDLGDSYREKLFF.

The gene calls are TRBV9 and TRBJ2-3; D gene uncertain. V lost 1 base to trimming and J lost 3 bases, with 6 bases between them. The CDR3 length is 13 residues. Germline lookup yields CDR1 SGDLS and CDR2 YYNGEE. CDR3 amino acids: CASSVSITDTQYF. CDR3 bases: TGTGCCAGCAGCGTATCCATTACAGATACGCAGTATTTT.